Following are 10 T cell receptor beta chains from one sample sequenced in a study of beta chain features in type 1 diabetes. Study-wide results and caveats: Moderate yet significant TCRB CDR3 shortening was seen in Type 1 diabetes patients in all four CD4+ subsets.

Reverse transcription of all isolated RNA meant that expressed TCRB transcripts were sequenced. This table comes from immunoSEQ multiplex PCR, and its TCRdb copy is limited to in-frame clones, with some not included. The sample shows tens of thousands of clones, approximately 52% of them seen only once. No antigen is known for these receptors. The sequenced sample consisted of Tregs from blood. The receptors stem from a woman in her thirties or forties with type 1 diabetes.

CDR3 sequence reads: CSVRHPSEDEQYF. CDR3 nucleotide sequence: TGCAGCGTACGGCACCCTAGCGAGGACGAGCAGTACTTC. The chain has TRBV29-1 and TRBJ2-7; D possibly corresponds to TRBD2 (6 bases). The CDR3 contains 13 residues. Germline-derived CDR1 and CDR2 are SQVTM and ANQGSEA. The ends were cut back, 6 bases at V and 5 bases at J, with 17 bases in the middle.

A single count supports this clone. This sequence joins TRBV7-2 and TRBJ2-4; D ambiguous. V was pared by 5 bases and J by 7 bases, with 9 bases between. The CDR3 loop spans 12 amino acids. From germline, CDR1 is SGHTA and CDR2 FQGNSA. The CDR3: CASSLVLNIQYF. The CDR3 nucleotides are TGTGCCAGCAGCCTCGTCCTGAACATTCAGTACTTC. Looking up the rest from reference TRBV7-2 and TRBJ2-4 gives the full variable domain: GAGVSQSPSNKVTEKGKDVELRCDPISGHTALYWYRQSLGQGLEFLIYFQGNSAPDKSGLPSDRFSAERTGGSVSTLTIQRTQQEDSAVYLCASSLVLNIQYFGAGTRLSVL.

The rearrangement uses TRBV18 and TRBJ2-1; 7 bases align to TRBD2. The trim removed 7 bases at V and 8 bases at J, leaving 11 bases unmatched. CDR1 KGHSH and CDR2 LQKENI come from the germline V gene. The CDR3 totals 14 residues. The chain's CDR3 is CASYGREAPYEQFF. CDR3 nucleotides: TGTGCCAGCTACGGCCGGGAGGCACCTTATGAGCAGTTCTTC.

The chain has TRBV28 and TRBJ1-2; D is uncertain. The CDR3 is 13 amino acids. Trimming pared 2 bases from V and 2 bases from J, leaving 6 bases between. In germline, CDR1 is MDHEN, CDR2 SYDVKM. CDR3 nucleotide sequence: TGTGCCAGCAGTTTAAACAGAAACTATGGCTACACCTTC. The encoded protein is CASSLNRNYGYTF.

The CDR3 DNA is TGCGCCAGCAGCTCCACTAGCGGGGTTTACGAGCAGTACTTC. It encodes CASSSTSGVYEQYF. The chain joins TRBV5-1 to TRBJ2-7, with TRBD2 identical over 10 bases. Germline V lookup: CDR1 SGHRS, CDR2 YFSETQ. This CDR3 is 14 amino acids long. Trimming at V came to 3 bases and at J to 4 bases, leaving 4 bases not matched to a gene.

The chain combines TRBV4-1 with TRBJ2-5, with TRBD1 matching 9 bases. The J call may be incorrect, as the DNA end agrees better with TRBJ2-7. Germline CDR1 reads MGHRA; CDR2 reads YSYEKL. The CDR3 length is 15 residues. CDR3 loop: CASSQGDRELYEQYF. CDR3 coding DNA: TGCGCCAGCAGCCAAGGGGACAGGGAGCTCTACGAGCAGTACTTC.

A single count supports this clone. This chain connects TRBV6-6 to TRBJ1-5; 9 nucleotides line up with TRBD1. The germline gives CDR1 MNHNY, CDR2 SVGAGI (reference sequence). J was trimmed by 11 bases and V by 5 bases; bases with no gene match: 16. CDR3 length equals 16 residues. The CDR3 sequence: CASSMDRGHGGPAQHF. DNA of the CDR3: TGTGCCAGCAGTATGGACAGGGGCCACGGGGGGCCGGCCCAGCATTTT.

The V and J genes are TRBV7-2 and TRBJ1-6; D remains unclear. Germline CDR1 is SGHTA and CDR2 is FQGNSA. The CDR3 is 12 residues long. Trimming shortened V by 5 bases and J by 11 bases, and 10 bases separated the two germline ends. CDR3 bases: TGTGCCAGCAGCGCAGGAAATCCACCCCTCCACTTT. This codes for CASSAGNPPLHF.

The chain carries TRBV11-2 and TRBJ2-2, with D maybe TRBD2 (7 bases). Looked up from germline, CDR1 is SGHAT and CDR2 is FQNNGV. V shed 4 bases and J shed 6 bases, with 15 bases lying between them. This CDR3 contains 15 residues. Written as DNA, the CDR3 is TGTGCCAGCAGCTCCGTCAGGGGAGGGGCCGGGGAGCTGTTTTTT. As protein: CASSSVRGGAGELFF.

The chain joins TRBV6-1 to TRBJ2-7; 8 nucleotides match TRBD1. Unmatched junction bases numbered 4, after V lost 5 bases and J lost 1 base. Germline lookup yields CDR1 MNHNS and CDR2 SASEGT. The CDR3 has 14 residues. This chain's CDR3 is CASSTGQGSYEQYF. The CDR3 DNA reads as TGTGCCAGCAGTACCGGACAGGGTTCCTACGAGCAGTACTTC.